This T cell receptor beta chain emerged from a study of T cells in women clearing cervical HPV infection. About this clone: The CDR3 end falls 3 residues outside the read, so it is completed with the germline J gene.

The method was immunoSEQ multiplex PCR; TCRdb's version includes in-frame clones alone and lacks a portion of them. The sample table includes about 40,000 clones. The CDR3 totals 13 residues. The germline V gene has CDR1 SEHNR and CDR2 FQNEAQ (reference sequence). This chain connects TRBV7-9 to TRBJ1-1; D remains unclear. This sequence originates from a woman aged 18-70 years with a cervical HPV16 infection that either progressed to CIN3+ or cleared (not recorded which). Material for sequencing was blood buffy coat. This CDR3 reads CASSPALRGEAFF. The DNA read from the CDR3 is TGTGCCAGCAGCCCAGCTTTACGGGGAGAA.